The 27 T cell receptor beta chains given below trace back to one sample, sequenced in a study of cytomegalovirus exposure and HLA in healthy donors. The primer mix had 60 Vbeta and 13 Jbeta primers. The repertoire was sequenced with immunoSEQ multiplex PCR; TCRdb's copy has only in-frame clones and lacks some. The sample comprises 100,000 to 150,000 clones, roughly 75% of which are singletons, and approximately 1.3% rests with the top ten. The sample was PBMCs. The receptors come from a female donor in good health and CMV-seronegative.

The rearrangement uses TRBV19 and TRBJ2-3; TRBD2 matches 7 bases. This CDR3 has 15 amino acids. Germline assignment: CDR1 LNHDA and CDR2 SQIVND (reference sequence). Trimming cost V 5 bases and J 2 bases; bases outside gene matches: 7. The CDR3 sequence: CASSAPTSATDTQYF. The CDR3, as DNA: TGTGCCAGTAGTGCCCCAACTAGCGCCACAGATACGCAGTATTTT.

The rearrangement joins TRBV6-5 to TRBJ2-3; D call uncertain. In germline, CDR1 is MNHEY, CDR2 SVGAGI. Between the trimmed V and J ends, which lost 5 bases and 6 bases, there was a span of 6 bases. This CDR3 contains 11 residues. In DNA form, the CDR3 reads TGTGCCAGCAGTCTGGGCGATACGCAGTATTTT. Protein product: CASSLGDTQYF.

The V and J genes are TRBV18 and TRBJ1-2; 7 bases are a match to TRBD1. The germline CDR1 and CDR2 sequences are KGHSH and LQKENI. The CDR3 length is 13 residues. The J segment lost 4 bases and the V segment lost 4 bases, leaving 3 bases of the junction unmatched. The CDR3: CASSHRDSYGYTF. The CDR3 coding sequence is TGTGCCAGCTCACACCGGGACAGCTATGGCTACACCTTC. Looking up the rest from reference TRBV18 and TRBJ1-2 gives the full variable domain: NAGVMQNPRHLVRRRGQEARLRCSPMKGHSHVYWYRQLPEEGLKFMVYLQKENIIDESGMPKERFSAEFPKEGPSILRIQQVVRGDSAAYFCASSHRDSYGYTFGSGTRLTVV.

With regard to this clone: The junction departs from the called germline gene at one end, perhaps through a read error. The rearrangement uses TRBV7-9 and TRBJ2-7; no clear D. CDR1 is SEHNR, CDR2 FQNEAQ, per germline (reference sequence). This CDR3 region has 12 residues. The CDR3 DNA reads TGTTCCAGCAGCTCGCGCCGCCAAGACTGGGTCTTC. This codes for CSSSSRRQDWVF. Based on the CDR3 plus reference TRBV7-9 and TRBJ2-7, the full variable domain is DTGVSQNPRHKITKRGQNVTFRCDPISEHNRLYWYRQTLGQGPEFLTYFQNEAQLEKSRLLSDRFSAERPKGSFSTLEIQRTEQGDSAMYLCSSSSRRQDWVFGPGTRLTVT.

This clone has more than one count but fewer than ten. The chain uses TRBV28 and TRBJ2-1; tentative D call: TRBD2 (5 bases). This CDR3 has 17 residues. The V end lost 5 bases, the J end lost 5 bases, and 22 bases lay between the germline ends. The germline V gene encodes CDR1 MDHEN and CDR2 SYDVKM. The CDR3 region is CASSPRIGASLHNEQFF. DNA for the CDR3: TGTGCCAGCAGTCCTCGGATAGGAGCTAGCTTACACAATGAGCAGTTCTTC. The full variable domain, in which reference TRBV28 and TRBJ2-1 provide the parts outside the CDR3, is DVKVTQSSRYLVKRTGEKVFLECVQDMDHENMFWYRQDPGLGLRLIYFSYDVKMKEKGDIPEGYSVSREKKERFSLILESASTNQTSMYLCASSPRIGASLHNEQFFGPGTRLTVL.

The rearrangement links TRBV9 to TRBJ2-5, with 7 bases lining up with TRBD1. The junction had 7 bases not matched to a gene; V was cut back by 0 bases and J by 5 bases. Germline assignment: CDR1 SGDLS and CDR2 YYNGEE. The CDR3 is made up of 15 amino acids. CDR3: CASSVAERGLETQYF. The CDR3 DNA follows: TGTGCCAGCAGCGTAGCTGAGAGGGGGCTGGAGACCCAGTACTTC.

The rearrangement links TRBV28 to TRBJ2-2; D is perhaps TRBD2 (6 bases). Germline assignment: CDR1 MDHEN and CDR2 SYDVKM. With 6 bases removed from V and 5 bases from J, the gap between germline ends came to 16 bases. The CDR3 runs 15 residues. CDR3 sequence reads: CASSRALGGTGELFF. For the CDR3, the DNA is TGTGCCAGCAGCCGGGCTTTGGGGGGTACCGGGGAGCTGTTTTTT. The full variable domain, rest sourced from reference TRBV28 and TRBJ2-2, is DVKVTQSSRYLVKRTGEKVFLECVQDMDHENMFWYRQDPGLGLRLIYFSYDVKMKEKGDIPEGYSVSREKKERFSLILESASTNQTSMYLCASSRALGGTGELFFGEGSRLTVL.

This clone was counted only a few times. This chain uses TRBV18 with TRBJ1-3; no clear D. Germline V CDR1 and CDR2: KGHSH, LQKENI. CDR3 length equals 16 residues. V lost 1 base and J lost 2, with 12 bases in between. Here the CDR3 DNA reads TGTGCCAGCTCACCACGGAGGGAACGGGCTGGAAACACCATATATTTT. Its protein product is CASSPRRERAGNTIYF.

The chain uses TRBV5-8 and TRBJ1-2, with 9 bases matching TRBD1. The trim removed 4 bases at V and 4 bases at J, leaving 14 bases unmatched. Germline V gene lookup returns CDR1 SGHTS and CDR2 YDEGEE. CDR3 length equals 17 residues. CDR3 in amino acids: CASSGTGGALGLYGYTF. The CDR3 DNA sequence: TGTGCCAGCAGCGGTACAGGGGGCGCGTTGGGCCTCTATGGCTACACCTTC.

This sequence joins TRBV28 and TRBJ1-3; D is unresolved. From germline, CDR1 is MDHEN and CDR2 SYDVKM. The CDR3 spans 13 residues. The germline V and J ends were trimmed by 8 bases and 9 bases, with 17 bases remaining between them. The CDR3 protein is CASCVTGRGTIYF. The CDR3 DNA reads TGTGCCAGCTGTGTGACTGGCCGAGGCACCATATATTTT.

This chain joins TRBV5-1 and TRBJ1-2; D is uncertain. Trimming left V 0 bases short and J 0 bases short, with 9 bases between. Germline V gives CDR1 SGHRS, CDR2 YFSETQ. This CDR3 is 15 amino acids long. The CDR3 nucleotides are TGCGCCAGCAGCTTGGGGCACCACACTAACTATGGCTACACCTTC. Translated: CASSLGHHTNYGYTF.

This clone was counted only a few times. The chain links TRBV11-2 to TRBJ2-5; D is undetermined. Trimming shortened V by 3 bases and J by 7 bases, and 18 bases separated the two germline ends. There are 15 residues in the CDR3. Per germline, CDR1 SGHAT and CDR2 FQNNGV. CDR3 bases: TGTGCCAGCAGCTTGAGAGTCGCCGCCTCGGGGACCCAGTACTTC. Protein: CASSLRVAASGTQYF.

The V gene is TRBV5-1, the J gene TRBJ2-7, with TRBD1 matching 9 bases. Per germline, CDR1 SGHRS and CDR2 YFSETQ. Trimming cost V 3 bases and J 5 bases; bases outside gene matches: 9. The CDR3 is 15 residues long. In DNA form, the CDR3 reads TGCGCCAGCAGCTGGGCCGGGACAGGGTGGGACGAGCAGTACTTC. It encodes CASSWAGTGWDEQYF.

V usage is TRBV6-1 and J usage is TRBJ1-6, with 10 bases lining up with TRBD1. V lost 6 bases to trimming and J lost 6 bases; unmatched junction nucleotides: 2. The CDR3 is 14 amino acids. Germline V gene lookup returns CDR1 MNHNS and CDR2 SASEGT. The CDR3 is CASRTGGANSPLHF. In DNA form, the CDR3 reads TGTGCCAGCAGGACAGGGGGCGCTAATTCACCCCTCCACTTT.

The chain links TRBV28 to TRBJ1-4, with D possibly TRBD1 on 5 matching bases. The CDR3 has 14 amino acids. Germline V gene lookup returns CDR1 MDHEN and CDR2 SYDVKM. Trimming left V 3 bases short and J 8 bases short, with 13 bases between. CDR3 sequence (DNA): TGTGCCAGCAGTTTCTACAACTCAGGGGAAAAACTGTTTTTT. This codes for CASSFYNSGEKLFF.

The rearrangement joins TRBV11-2 to TRBJ2-5; D is perhaps TRBD1 (6 bases). This CDR3 contains 13 residues. Germline-derived CDR1 and CDR2 are SGHAT and FQNNGV. V lost 3 bases to trimming and J lost 5 bases, with 10 bases between them. For the CDR3, the DNA is TGTGCCAGCAGCTTTCAGGGGTGGGAGACCCAGTACTTC. This codes for CASSFQGWETQYF.

The chain links TRBV19 to TRBJ2-1; possibly TRBD1 for D (6 bases). Germline CDR1 LNHDA, CDR2 SQIVND (reference sequence). The CDR3 has 13 residues. Trimming took 1 base from V and 8 from J, leaving 9 bases between them. As DNA, the CDR3 is TGTGCCAGTAGTATAGGCAGGGGCGATGAGCAGTTCTTC. It translates to CASSIGRGDEQFF. Variable domain in full (rest from reference TRBV19 and TRBJ2-1): DGGITQSPKYLFRKEGQNVTLSCEQNLNHDAMYWYRQDPGQGLRLIYYSQIVNDFQKGDIAEGYSVSREKKESFPLTVTSAQKNPTAFYLCASSIGRGDEQFFGPGTRLTVL.

Of note for this clone: One end of the junction varies from germline; a read error may be responsible. The V and J genes are TRBV7-7 and TRBJ2-1; D possibly corresponds to TRBD2 (5 bases). CDR3 length: 15 amino acids. Germline V lookup: CDR1 SSHAT, CDR2 FNYEAQ (reference sequence). The DNA of the CDR3 is TGTGCTAGCAGCTTAGGGCTAGCTTCCTACAATGAGCAGTTCTTC. The encoded protein is CASSLGLASYNEQFF.

CDR3 residues: CASSENSYGYTF. The DNA for the CDR3 is TGTGCCAGCAGCGAAAACAGCTATGGCTACACCTTC. This chain links TRBV7-9 with TRBJ1-2; no reliable D call. This CDR3 is 12 amino acids long. Germline V gene sequence: CDR1 SEHNR, CDR2 FQNEAQ (reference sequence). V lost 5 bases and J 4 bases, leaving 8 bases between the germline ends.

The V call is TRBV18, the J call TRBJ1-5; D is uncertain. The CDR3 contains 13 residues. V was cut by 6 bases and J by 0 bases, with 6 bases left in between. Germline lookup yields CDR1 KGHSH and CDR2 LQKENI. DNA of the CDR3: TGTGCCAGCTCCTTAGATAGCAATCAGCCCCAGCATTTT. It codes for CASSLDSNQPQHF. The whole variable domain, filled in from reference TRBV18 and TRBJ1-5, reads NAGVMQNPRHLVRRRGQEARLRCSPMKGHSHVYWYRQLPEEGLKFMVYLQKENIIDESGMPKERFSAEFPKEGPSILRIQQVVRGDSAAYFCASSLDSNQPQHFGDGTRLSIL.

The V and J genes are TRBV6-5 and TRBJ2-7; TRBD1 matches 7 bases. V lost 3 bases to trimming and J lost 1 base; unmatched junction nucleotides: 6. The CDR3 extends over 15 amino acids. Germline V gives CDR1 MNHEY, CDR2 SVGAGI. The CDR3 is CASSYDRVSSYEQYF. The CDR3 bases are TGTGCCAGCAGTTATGACAGGGTTTCTTCCTACGAGCAGTACTTC.

The rearrangement links TRBV4-2 to TRBJ2-3; 13 nucleotides match TRBD2. V gave up 2 bases and J gave up 11 bases; unmatched junction bases: 7. Germline V gene lookup returns CDR1 LGHNA and CDR2 YNFKEQ. CDR3 length: 15 amino acids. CDR3 sequence: CASSQLGTSGKEQYF. The CDR3 DNA is TGTGCCAGCAGCCAATTAGGGACTAGCGGGAAGGAGCAGTATTTT.

This clone has a handful of counts. The chain recombines TRBV2 with TRBJ1-2; D is undetermined. The germline V gene has CDR1 SNHLY and CDR2 FYNNEI. There are 15 residues in the CDR3. V was cut by 2 bases and J by 4 bases, with 14 bases left in between. The CDR3 coding sequence is TGTGCCAGCAGTGAAATTGAGGCCCGAGGCTATGGCTACACCTTC. It yields the protein CASSEIEARGYGYTF.

The chain uses TRBV11-3 and TRBJ1-1; D not certain. Trimming shortened V by 1 base and J by 0 bases, and 9 bases separated the two germline ends. Germline CDR1 SGHNT, CDR2 YENEEA. The length of the CDR3 is 15 residues. The CDR3 is CASSLGAGMNTEAFF. DNA for the CDR3: TGTGCCAGCAGCTTAGGCGCAGGCATGAACACTGAAGCTTTCTTT.

The gene calls are TRBV4-1 and TRBJ1-2, with TRBD1 identical over 9 bases. V gave up 1 base and J gave up 3 bases; unmatched junction bases: 6. The CDR3 consists of 16 residues. Germline V gene lookup returns CDR1 MGHRA and CDR2 YSYEKL. The CDR3 sequence is CASSQVDRDRDYGYTF. The CDR3 coding sequence is TGCGCCAGCAGCCAAGTAGATCGGGACAGGGACTATGGCTACACCTTC.

The rearrangement links TRBV27 to TRBJ2-7; D unclear. Germline V gene lookup returns CDR1 MNHEY and CDR2 SMNVEV (reference sequence). Trimming removed 2 bases at V and 2 bases at J, with 10 bases between. CDR3 length equals 14 residues. CDR3: CASSLMGSTYEQYF. The CDR3 nucleotides are TGTGCCAGCAGTTTAATGGGCTCGACCTACGAGCAGTACTTC.

This chain connects TRBV6-5 to TRBJ2-7; 11 nucleotides line up with TRBD1. The CDR3 totals 14 residues. V lost 6 bases to trimming and J lost 2 bases; unmatched junction nucleotides: 3. The V gene's germline CDR1 is MNHEY and CDR2 SVGAGI. The CDR3 here is CASSRGQGAYEQYF. CDR3 nucleotide sequence: TGTGCCAGCAGCCGGGGACAGGGGGCCTACGAGCAGTACTTC.